Below, 23 T cell receptor beta chains from the same sample are listed, as sequenced in a study of OX40 agonist ivuxolimab in advanced cancers. Method: immunoSEQ multiplex PCR; TCRdb's copy keeps in-frame clones and lacks some. Of tens of thousands of clones detected, just under 85% appear once; the ten largest clones hold roughly 2%. Material: CD4+ or CD8+ T cells sorted from blood, obtained in a trial of the OX40 agonist ivuxolimab. All receptors come from an adult with an advanced solid tumor such as melanoma, head and neck, liver or kidney cancer.

A single count supports this clone. The genes are TRBV28 and TRBJ2-3, with a weak D call TRBD2 (6 bases). The germline V gene has CDR1 MDHEN and CDR2 SYDVKM. This CDR3 is built from 16 residues. Trimming removed 3 bases from V and 1 base from J, with 14 bases in between. The CDR3 loop reads CASSFLQPGGTDTQYF. Written as DNA, the CDR3 is TGTGCCAGCAGTTTCCTACAGCCGGGAGGCACAGATACGCAGTATTTT.

The rearrangement links TRBV6-5 to TRBJ1-2; a possible D gene is TRBD1 (5 bases). The ends were cut back, 5 bases at V and 8 bases at J, with 9 bases in the middle. CDR1 and CDR2 from the germline V gene are MNHEY and SVGAGI. This CDR3 is built from 11 residues. CDR3 DNA sequence: TGTGCCAGCAGTCGTAGGGACGGCTACACCTTC. Its translation is CASSRRDGYTF.

Comments on this clone: At the DNA level, this CDR3 is encoded by other sequences in the same sample as well. The rearrangement joins TRBV4-2 to TRBJ2-5; 12 nucleotides agree with TRBD1. Germline CDR1 LGHNA, CDR2 YNFKEQ. The length of the CDR3 is 16 residues. Trimming removed 4 bases from V and 5 bases from J; junction bases left unmatched: 8. The CDR3 region has the DNA TGTGCCAGCAGCCCAGGTGGGACAGGGGGCGAGGAGACCCAGTACTTC. This codes for CASSPGGTGGEETQYF.

The J gene is TRBJ2-7, the V gene TRBV19, with 15 bases identical to TRBD2. The length of the CDR3 is 17 residues. The V and J ends lost 3 bases and 1 base, in that order; junction bases with no gene match: 4. Germline V gives CDR1 LNHDA, CDR2 SQIVND (reference sequence). DNA for the CDR3: TGTGCCAGTAGTATTGGACTAGCGGGAGGGATATCCTACGAGCAGTACTTC. Residues: CASSIGLAGGISYEQYF.

This clone was observed once. This chain joins TRBV5-1 and TRBJ2-1; TRBD2 matches at 9 bases. CDR1 is SGHRS and CDR2 is YFSETQ in the germline V gene. This CDR3 region has 17 residues. Trimming took 0 bases from V and 6 from J; bases not matched to a gene: 10. The DNA for the CDR3 is TGCGCCAGCAGCTTGGTCGCTAGCGGGACGGGAGCCAATGAGCAGTTCTTC. Protein sequence: CASSLVASGTGANEQFF. The full variable domain, its missing parts supplied by reference TRBV5-1 and TRBJ2-1, is KAGVTQTPRYLIKTRGQQVTLSCSPISGHRSVSWYQQTPGQGLQFLFEYFSETQRNKGNFPGRFSGRQFSNSRSEMNVSTLELGDSALYLCASSLVASGTGANEQFFGPGTRLTVL.

The chain joins TRBV11-3 to TRBJ2-1; D is possibly TRBD2 (6 bases). The germline CDR1 and CDR2 sequences are SGHNT and YENEEA. This CDR3 region has 15 residues. V dropped 2 bases and J dropped 2 bases, with 10 bases sitting between them. The CDR3 spells CASSLRGGTYNEQFF. The CDR3 coding sequence is TGTGCCAGCAGCTTAAGGGGCGGGACCTACAATGAGCAGTTCTTC.

The chain has TRBV19 and TRBJ2-1; D may be TRBD2 (5 bases). This CDR3 has 15 amino acids. Germline V gene sequence: CDR1 LNHDA, CDR2 SQIVND (reference sequence). Between the trimmed V and J ends, which lost 2 bases and 3 bases, there was a span of 11 bases. The CDR3 nucleotides read TGTGCCAGTAGTATAAAGGACTCCGACTACAATGAGCAGTTCTTC. Protein product: CASSIKDSDYNEQFF.

The CDR3: CAWSSPGTGKETQYF. CDR3 DNA sequence: TGTGCCTGGAGTAGTCCCGGGACAGGTAAAGAGACCCAGTACTTC. V is TRBV30 and J is TRBJ2-5, with TRBD1 matching 8 bases. V shed 2 bases and J 3 bases; nucleotides not matched to a gene: 8. This CDR3 has 15 amino acids. Germline V CDR1 and CDR2: GTSNPN, SVGIG (reference sequence). The full variable domain, with the rest looked up from reference TRBV30 and TRBJ2-5, is SQTIHQWPATLVQPVGSPLSLECTVEGTSNPNLYWYRQAAGRGLQLLFYSVGIGQISSEVPQNLSASRPQDRQFILSSKKLLLSDSGFYLCAWSSPGTGKETQYFGPGTRLLVL.

In its sample, this clone was seen a few times. This sequence joins TRBV30 and TRBJ2-2; unclear D gene. Trimming shortened V by 4 bases and J by 1 base, and 16 bases separated the two germline ends. Germline CDR1 is GTSNPN and CDR2 is SVGIG (reference sequence). The length of the CDR3 is 16 residues. DNA for the CDR3: TGTGCCTGGACCACCATACTATCTCGGAACACCGGGGAGCTGTTTTTT. Protein: CAWTTILSRNTGELFF.

The gene calls are TRBV7-6 and TRBJ2-2; 15 bases agree with TRBD2. The CDR3 length is 18 residues. CDR1 is SGHVS, CDR2 FNYEAQ, per germline. V was clipped by 4 bases and J by 1 base; unmatched bases: 4. The CDR3 DNA is TGTGCCAGCAGCTCAGGGACTAGCGGGGGGCTGAACACCGGGGAGCTGTTTTTT. This codes for CASSSGTSGGLNTGELFF.

The CDR3 nucleotides read TGTGCCAGCAGCCCTAACTATGGCTACACCTTC. This encodes CASSPNYGYTF. This chain joins TRBV6-6 and TRBJ1-2; D call uncertain. V was clipped by 6 bases and J by 0 bases, with 2 bases between them. Germline V gene data show CDR1 as MNHNY and CDR2 as SVGAGI (reference sequence). The CDR3 contains 11 residues.

V and J are TRBV5-5 and TRBJ2-2; 9 positions match TRBD2. Germline V gene lookup returns CDR1 SGHKS and CDR2 YYEKEE (reference sequence). The CDR3 sequence is 17 residues long. V trimming: 1 base; J trimming: 7 bases; junction bases outside the gene matches: 11. As DNA, the CDR3 is TGTGCCAGCAGCTTGAGGGCGGGAGGGCCGAAGAACGGGGAGCTGTTTTTT. Amino acids: CASSLRAGGPKNGELFF. Combining the CDR3 with reference TRBV5-5 and TRBJ2-2 gives the whole variable domain DAGVTQSPTHLIKTRGQQVTLRCSPISGHKSVSWYQQVLGQGPQFIFQYYEKEERGRGNFPDRFSARQFPNYSSELNVNALLLGDSALYLCASSLRAGGPKNGELFFGEGSRLTVL.

This clone was counted only a few times. This rearrangement joins TRBV5-4 to TRBJ2-3, with D hard to call. CDR1 is SGHNT, CDR2 YYREEE, per germline (reference sequence). Trimming stripped 6 bases from V and 4 bases from J, with 12 bases between. The CDR3 contains 13 residues. The CDR3 loop is CASTPPGADTQYF. The DNA of the CDR3 is TGTGCCAGCACCCCCCCGGGCGCAGATACGCAGTATTTT.

The V call is TRBV2, the J call TRBJ1-2; the D is unclear. Germline V CDR1 and CDR2: SNHLY, FYNNEI. V was pared by 2 bases and J by 6 bases, with 13 bases between. The CDR3 totals 14 residues. CDR3 protein: CASSESKRDHGYTF. The CDR3 DNA follows: TGTGCCAGCAGTGAAAGCAAGAGGGATCATGGCTACACCTTC.

The chain uses TRBV6-6 and TRBJ2-7; 10 bases fit TRBD2. The CDR3 length is 15 residues. With 6 bases clipped from V and 4 bases from J, the junction kept 9 bases outside the gene matches. Germline V gives CDR1 MNHNY, CDR2 SVGAGI (reference sequence). CDR3 sequence (DNA): TGTGCCAGCAGCCGAGTCACTAGCGGGGTTTACGAGCAGTACTTC. The encoded protein is CASSRVTSGVYEQYF.

V and J are TRBV6-6 and TRBJ2-2; D is perhaps TRBD2 (5 bases). The germline V gene encodes CDR1 MNHNY and CDR2 SVGAGI (reference sequence). V dropped 5 bases and J dropped 6 bases, with 13 bases sitting between them. This CDR3 has 14 amino acids. In nucleotides, the CDR3 is TGTGCCAGCAGTGCACTAGACGGGGCCGGGGAGCTGTTTTTT. It yields the protein CASSALDGAGELFF.

This chain joins TRBV6-1 and TRBJ2-3, with 13 bases matching TRBD2. Unmatched junction bases numbered 9, after V lost 3 bases and J lost 0 bases. Germline CDR1 is MNHNS and CDR2 is SASEGT. CDR3 length: 19 residues. In nucleotides, the CDR3 is TGTGCCAGCAGTGAGACAGGACTAGCGGGGGCCTCTAGCACAGATACGCAGTATTTT. Encoded protein: CASSETGLAGASSTDTQYF.

The gene calls are TRBV5-6 and TRBJ1-2, with TRBD1 as a possible D gene (5 bases). The germline V gene has CDR1 SGHDT and CDR2 YYEEEE. Trimming cost V 1 base and J 5 bases, with 15 bases left between them. The CDR3 consists of 15 residues. Here the CDR3 DNA reads TGTGCCAGCAGCTTGATAAGCAGACAGATATATGGCTACACCTTC. It codes for CASSLISRQIYGYTF.

The chain is built from TRBV14 and TRBJ2-6; no clear D. Looked up from germline, CDR1 is SGHDN and CDR2 is FVKESK. The V end lost 0 bases, the J end lost 1 base, and 16 bases lay between the germline ends. This CDR3 is 19 amino acids long. The CDR3 loop is CASSQEVRSAISGANVLTF. The CDR3 region has the DNA TGTGCCAGCAGCCAAGAGGTCAGAAGCGCAATTTCTGGGGCCAACGTCCTGACTTTC. Drawing the rest from reference TRBV14 and TRBJ2-6, the complete variable domain is EAGVTQFPSHSVIEKGQTVTLRCDPISGHDNLYWYRRVMGKEIKFLLHFVKESKQDESGMPNNRFLAERTGGTYSTLKVQPAELEDSGVYFCASSQEVRSAISGANVLTFGAGSRLTVL.

This chain links TRBV7-2 with TRBJ1-2, with D tentatively TRBD1 (6 bases). CDR1 SGHTA and CDR2 FQGNSA come from the germline V gene. The V end lost 1 base, the J end lost 7 bases, and 16 bases lay between the germline ends. The CDR3 length is 15 residues. The CDR3 loop reads CASSLGDTGRGGYTF. The CDR3, as DNA: TGTGCCAGCAGCTTAGGGGACACTGGTAGGGGTGGCTACACCTTC.

This clone was found once. The chain combines TRBV28 with TRBJ2-7; the match to TRBD2 covers 11 bases. CDR3 length: 15 amino acids. V dropped 4 bases and J dropped 5; count of bases not matched to a gene: 7. Germline values: CDR1 MDHEN, CDR2 SYDVKM. This CDR3 reads CASSSIAGGLHEQYF. CDR3 nucleotides: TGTGCCAGCAGTTCGATAGCGGGGGGGCTCCACGAGCAGTACTTC.

J is TRBJ1-1 and V is TRBV21-1. TRBV21-1 corresponds to a pseudogene. The CDR3 has 16 amino acids. The CDR3 region is CASSKTLRGENTEAFF. The CDR3, as DNA: TGTGCCAGCAGCAAAACCCTTCGGGGGGAGAACACTGAAGCTTTCTTT.

This rearrangement joins TRBV19 to TRBJ2-3, with 7 bases that match TRBD2. This CDR3 has 14 residues. Trimming removed 3 bases from V and 1 base from J; junction bases left unmatched: 1. The germline gives CDR1 LNHDA, CDR2 SQIVND (reference sequence). The CDR3 is CASSMLAGTDTQYF. As DNA, the CDR3 is TGTGCCAGTAGTATGCTAGCGGGCACAGATACGCAGTATTTT.